This TCR beta chain was recorded in a study of shared clonotypes between healthy human individuals. Study-wide results and limits: Apart from blood, nothing was sampled; tissue repertoires likely differ.

This clone has only one observation. What it binds is not known. Additional DNA sequences in this sample encode the identical CDR3. Naivety among CD8 cells was defined by CD45RO negativity and positive CCR7 selection, thereby excluding terminally differentiated effector memory CD45RA+ cells. Original methodology: Because ImmunoSEQ provided only junction sequences with no quality scores, the filtering differed. Method: immunoSEQ multiplex PCR; TCRdb's copy keeps in-frame clones and lacks some. V and J calls and clone size follow that table, whereas D and trimming were derived from the DNA. Among some 2 million clones listed, 85% to 95% were seen once. CDR3 size: 14 residues. After removal of 4 bases from V and 1 base from J, the junction contained 0 bases not matched to a gene. Germline assignment: CDR1 SNHLY and CDR2 FYNNEI.

The chain has TRBV2 and TRBJ2-7, with 11 positions matching TRBD2. The clonotype originates from a man between 18 and 29 years old in good health. Sequencing input: naive CD8+ T cells sorted from blood. The chain's CDR3 is CASSGLAGSYEQYF. The CDR3 DNA sequence: TGTGCCAGCAGTGGACTAGCGGGGTCCTACGAGCAGTACTTC.